A selection of T cell receptor beta chains follows, all from one sample in a study of T cell repertoires in cytomegalovirus infection. No antigen has been assigned to these receptors. Each CDR3 protein is one row after TCRdb ran MiXCR on the reads. The data hold 650,000 to 850,000 distinct CDR3 sequences, with roughly 28% observed a single time. The material was cultured CD8+ T cells from PBMCs, obtained from culture after CMV antigen stimulation. These receptor sequences come from a human donor in good health (CMV status not recorded). Some clones in this sample may be carry-over from other donors' samples. CDR3s leave out the opening cysteine and the closing phenylalanine or tryptophan. Each record gives: J gene, V gene, CDR3 protein.

J gene: TRBJ1-1
V gene: TRBV27
CDR3 protein: ASSRTRGGASTEAF

J gene: TRBJ1-4
V gene: TRBV6-1
CDR3 protein: ASSEVGGNEKLF

J gene: TRBJ2-1
V gene: TRBV2
CDR3 protein: ASSELAGGLNNEQF

J gene: TRBJ1-1
V gene: TRBV5-4
CDR3 protein: ASSRAGFPEAF

J gene: TRBJ2-3
V gene: TRBV7-9
CDR3 protein: ASRTSDRILTDTQY

J gene: TRBJ1-1
V gene: TRBV18
CDR3 protein: ASSSRQGTNTEAF

J gene: TRBJ2-5
V gene: TRBV4-2
CDR3 protein: ASSQVAGGAEETQY

J gene: TRBJ1-2
V gene: TRBV6-2/TRBV6-3
CDR3 protein: ASSDAGIYYGYT

J gene: TRBJ2-1
V gene: TRBV4-1
CDR3 protein: ASSQGVGNRGGNEQF

J gene: TRBJ1-2
V gene: TRBV5-5
CDR3 protein: ASYGQGVDYGYT

J gene: TRBJ1-2
V gene: TRBV4-2
CDR3 protein: ASSQPEIGIDYGYT

J gene: TRBJ2-1
V gene: TRBV19
CDR3 protein: ASTKGGSSYNEQF

J gene: TRBJ2-7
V gene: TRBV7-8
CDR3 protein: ASSLAGGTAKSYEQY

J gene: TRBJ2-1
V gene: TRBV6-2/TRBV6-3
CDR3 protein: ASSYSTSGGESSYNEQF

J gene: TRBJ2-3
V gene: TRBV9
CDR3 protein: ASSADRWTADTQY